Here is one TCR beta chain with its context. CD8+ and CD4+ T cells circulating in blood were sequenced for TCR beta. Negative magnetic isolation gave CD8+ and CD4+ cells; FACS enriched CD8+ TEMRA. RNA was extracted with the RNeasy kit, and a quantity of roughly 0.45 to 1 ug was reverse transcribed using random hexamers. TCRdb ran MiXCR on the immunoSEQ multiplex PCR reads and lists one entry per CDR3 protein. The data show about 60,000 distinct CDR3 sequences, with 85% to 95% seen just once and approximately 0.18% held by the top ten. This sample is part of a study of CD8 T cells in Susac syndrome. Trimming took off 7 bases at V and 1 base at J, with 10 bases between the two ends. The CDR3 runs 13 residues. Germline CDR1 reads SEHNR; CDR2 reads FQNEAQ (reference sequence).

This sequence joins TRBV7-9 and TRBJ1-1; D not certain. The sequence derives from a human donor in good health. The source material was CD8+ T cells from PBMCs. DNA of the CDR3: TGTGCCAGCATTGGGCAGGAGAACACTGAAGCTTTCTTT. Its translation is CASIGQENTEAFF.